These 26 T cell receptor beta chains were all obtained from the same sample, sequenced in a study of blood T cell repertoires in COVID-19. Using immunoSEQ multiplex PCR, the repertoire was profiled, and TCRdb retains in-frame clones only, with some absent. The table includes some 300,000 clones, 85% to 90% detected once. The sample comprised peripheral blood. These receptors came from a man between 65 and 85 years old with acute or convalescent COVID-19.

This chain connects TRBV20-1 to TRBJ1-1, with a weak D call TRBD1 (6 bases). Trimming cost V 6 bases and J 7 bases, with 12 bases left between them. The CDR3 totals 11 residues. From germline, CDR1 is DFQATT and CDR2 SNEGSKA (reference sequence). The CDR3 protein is CSAEVDSEAFF. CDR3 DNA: TGCAGTGCCGAAGTGGACAGTGAAGCTTTCTTT.

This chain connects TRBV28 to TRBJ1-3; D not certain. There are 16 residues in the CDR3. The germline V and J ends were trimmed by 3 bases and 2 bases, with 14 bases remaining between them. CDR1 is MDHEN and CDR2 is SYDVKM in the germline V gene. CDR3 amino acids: CASSLMSRGTGNTIYF. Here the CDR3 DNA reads TGTGCCAGCAGTTTGATGAGTAGAGGGACTGGAAACACCATATATTTT.

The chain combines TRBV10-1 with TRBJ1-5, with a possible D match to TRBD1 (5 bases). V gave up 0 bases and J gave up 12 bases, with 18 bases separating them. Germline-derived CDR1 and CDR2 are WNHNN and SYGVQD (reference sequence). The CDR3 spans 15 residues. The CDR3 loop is CASSESFRWGLHQHF. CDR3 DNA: TGCGCCAGCAGTGAGTCCTTCCGGTGGGGCCTTCACCAGCATTTT.

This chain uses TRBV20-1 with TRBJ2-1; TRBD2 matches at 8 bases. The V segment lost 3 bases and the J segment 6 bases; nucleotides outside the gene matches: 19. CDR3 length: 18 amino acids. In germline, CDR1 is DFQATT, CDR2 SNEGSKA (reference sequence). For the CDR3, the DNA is TGCAGTGCTAGTAGATTGTCGGGGGGGCTAACAGTAGGCAATGAGCAGTTCTTC. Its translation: CSASRLSGGLTVGNEQFF.

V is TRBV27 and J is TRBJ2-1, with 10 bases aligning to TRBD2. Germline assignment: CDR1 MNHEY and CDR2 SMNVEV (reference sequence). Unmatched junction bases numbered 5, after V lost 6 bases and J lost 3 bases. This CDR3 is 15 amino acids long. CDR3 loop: CASREAGGYYNEQFF. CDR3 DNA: TGTGCCAGCAGAGAAGCGGGAGGGTACTACAATGAGCAGTTCTTC.

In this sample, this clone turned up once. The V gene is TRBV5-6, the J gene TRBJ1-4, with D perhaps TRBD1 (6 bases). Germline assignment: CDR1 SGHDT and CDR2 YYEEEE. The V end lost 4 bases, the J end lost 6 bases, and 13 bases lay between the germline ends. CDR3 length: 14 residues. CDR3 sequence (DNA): TGTGCCAGCAGCCGTACAGGGAAGGATGAAAAACTGTTTTTT. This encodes CASSRTGKDEKLFF.

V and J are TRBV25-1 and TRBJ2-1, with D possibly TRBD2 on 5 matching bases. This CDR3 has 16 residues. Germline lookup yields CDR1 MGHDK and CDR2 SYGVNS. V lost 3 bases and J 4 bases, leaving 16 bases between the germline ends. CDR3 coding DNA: TGTGCCAGCAGTGAGGCAGGTAGAAGCGGATACAATGAGCAGTTCTTC. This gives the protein CASSEAGRSGYNEQFF.

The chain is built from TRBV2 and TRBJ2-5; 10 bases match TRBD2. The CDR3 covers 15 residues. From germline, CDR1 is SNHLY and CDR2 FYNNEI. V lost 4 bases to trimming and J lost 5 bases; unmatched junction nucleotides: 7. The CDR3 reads CASSAGLAMEETQYF. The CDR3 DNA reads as TGTGCCAGCAGTGCGGGACTAGCGATGGAGGAGACCCAGTACTTC.

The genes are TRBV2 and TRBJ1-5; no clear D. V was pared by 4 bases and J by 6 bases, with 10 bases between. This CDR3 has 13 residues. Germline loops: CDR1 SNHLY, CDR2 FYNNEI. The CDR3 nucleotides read TGTGCCAGCAGTGCCTGGCAATCTCAGCCCCAGCATTTT. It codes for CASSAWQSQPQHF. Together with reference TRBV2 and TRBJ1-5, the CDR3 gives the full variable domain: EPEVTQTPSHQVTQMGQEVILRCVPISNHLYFYWYRQILGQKVEFLVSFYNNEISEKSEIFDDQFSVERPDGSNFTLKIRSTKLEDSAMYFCASSAWQSQPQHFGDGTRLSIL.

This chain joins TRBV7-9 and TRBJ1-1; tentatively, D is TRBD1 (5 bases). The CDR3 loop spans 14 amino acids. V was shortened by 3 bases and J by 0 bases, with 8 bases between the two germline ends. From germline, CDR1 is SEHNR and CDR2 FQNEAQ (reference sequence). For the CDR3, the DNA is TGTGCCAGCAGCTTTGGCAGGGTGAACACTGAAGCTTTCTTT. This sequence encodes CASSFGRVNTEAFF.

In nucleotides, the CDR3 is TGTGCCAGTACCGACAGGCGAGGGAACACCGGGGAGCTGTTTTTT. Its protein is CASTDRRGNTGELFF. V is TRBV6-5 and J is TRBJ2-2, with a tentative D call TRBD1 (6 bases). The CDR3 is made up of 15 amino acids. Germline CDR1 reads MNHEY; CDR2 reads SVGAGI. V lost 9 bases and J 1 base, leaving 15 bases between the germline ends.

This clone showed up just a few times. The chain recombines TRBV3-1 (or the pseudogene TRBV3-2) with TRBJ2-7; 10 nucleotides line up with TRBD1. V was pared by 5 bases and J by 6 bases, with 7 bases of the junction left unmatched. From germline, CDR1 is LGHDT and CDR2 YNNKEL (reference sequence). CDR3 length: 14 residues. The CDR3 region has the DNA TGTGCCAGCAGCACCGGGACAGGGGCTCTCGAGCAGTACTTC. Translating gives CASSTGTGALEQYF.

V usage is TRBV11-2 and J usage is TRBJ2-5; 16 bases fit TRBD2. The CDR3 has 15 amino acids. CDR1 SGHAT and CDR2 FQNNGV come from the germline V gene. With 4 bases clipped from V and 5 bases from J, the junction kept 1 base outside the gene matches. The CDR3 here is CASSSGLAGGETQYF. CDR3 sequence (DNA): TGTGCCAGCAGCTCGGGACTAGCGGGAGGGGAGACCCAGTACTTC.

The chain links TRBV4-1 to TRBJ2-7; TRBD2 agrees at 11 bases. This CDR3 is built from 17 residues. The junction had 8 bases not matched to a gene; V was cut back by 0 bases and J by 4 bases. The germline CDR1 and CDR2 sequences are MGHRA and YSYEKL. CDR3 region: CASSQDPLAGGGYEQYF. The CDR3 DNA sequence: TGCGCCAGCAGCCAAGACCCGCTAGCGGGGGGCGGTTACGAGCAGTACTTC.

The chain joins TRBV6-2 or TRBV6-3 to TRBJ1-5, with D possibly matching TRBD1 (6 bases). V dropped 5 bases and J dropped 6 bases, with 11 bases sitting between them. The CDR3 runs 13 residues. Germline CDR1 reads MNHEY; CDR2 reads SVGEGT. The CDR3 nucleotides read TGTGCCAGCAGTAACAGGGTGAGTCAGCCCCAGCATTTT. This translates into CASSNRVSQPQHF.

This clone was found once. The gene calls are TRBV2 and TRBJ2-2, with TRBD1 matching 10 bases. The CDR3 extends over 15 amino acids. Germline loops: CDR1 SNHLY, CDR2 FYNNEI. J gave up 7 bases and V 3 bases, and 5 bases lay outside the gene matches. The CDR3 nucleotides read TGTGCCAGCAGTGAGACAGGGGGCCAGGGCGGGGAGCTGTTTTTT. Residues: CASSETGGQGGELFF.

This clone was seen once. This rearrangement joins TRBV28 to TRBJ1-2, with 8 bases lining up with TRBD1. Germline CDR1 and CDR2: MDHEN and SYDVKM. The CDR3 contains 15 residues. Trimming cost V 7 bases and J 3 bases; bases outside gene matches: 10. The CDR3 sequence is CASITGQGRDYGYTF. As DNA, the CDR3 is TGTGCCAGCATTACTGGACAGGGAAGGGACTATGGCTACACCTTC.

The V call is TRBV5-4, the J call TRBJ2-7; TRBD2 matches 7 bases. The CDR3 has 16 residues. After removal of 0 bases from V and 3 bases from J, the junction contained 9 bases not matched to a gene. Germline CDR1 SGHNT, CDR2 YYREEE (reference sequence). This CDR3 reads CASSLGGGGSFYEQYF. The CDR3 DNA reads TGTGCCAGCAGCTTGGGCGGGGGAGGTTCCTTCTACGAGCAGTACTTC.

The CDR3 DNA is TGTGCCAGCAGCCCCATGGCGGGGGGAGAGACCCAGTACTTC. This translates into CASSPMAGGETQYF. The chain is built from TRBV7-2 and TRBJ2-5, with 8 bases aligning to TRBD2. The V gene's germline CDR1 is SGHTA and CDR2 FQGNSA. J was trimmed by 4 bases and V by 5 bases; bases with no gene match: 6. This CDR3 comprises 14 residues.

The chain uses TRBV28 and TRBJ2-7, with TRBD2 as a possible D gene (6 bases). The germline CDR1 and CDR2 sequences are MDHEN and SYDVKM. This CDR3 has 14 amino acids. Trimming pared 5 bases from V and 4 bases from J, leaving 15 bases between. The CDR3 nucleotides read TGTGCCAGCAGTGGGACTTCTTTGAGTTACGAGCAGTACTTC. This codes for CASSGTSLSYEQYF.

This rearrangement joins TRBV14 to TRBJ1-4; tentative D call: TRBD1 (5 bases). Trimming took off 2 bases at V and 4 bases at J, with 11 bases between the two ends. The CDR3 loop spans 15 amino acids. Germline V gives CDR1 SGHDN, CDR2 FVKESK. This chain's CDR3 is CASSQRRGLNEKLFF. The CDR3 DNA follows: TGTGCCAGCAGCCAAAGACGGGGACTTAATGAAAAACTGTTTTTT.

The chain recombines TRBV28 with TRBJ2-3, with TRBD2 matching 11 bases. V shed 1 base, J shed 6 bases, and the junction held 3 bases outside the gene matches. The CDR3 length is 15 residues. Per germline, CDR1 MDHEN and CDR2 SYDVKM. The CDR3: CASSLSSSGGDTQYF. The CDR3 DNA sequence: TGTGCCAGCAGTTTATCTTCTAGCGGGGGGGATACGCAGTATTTT. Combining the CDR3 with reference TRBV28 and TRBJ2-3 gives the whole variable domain DVKVTQSSRYLVKRTGEKVFLECVQDMDHENMFWYRQDPGLGLRLIYFSYDVKMKEKGDIPEGYSVSREKKERFSLILESASTNQTSMYLCASSLSSSGGDTQYFGPGTRLTVL.

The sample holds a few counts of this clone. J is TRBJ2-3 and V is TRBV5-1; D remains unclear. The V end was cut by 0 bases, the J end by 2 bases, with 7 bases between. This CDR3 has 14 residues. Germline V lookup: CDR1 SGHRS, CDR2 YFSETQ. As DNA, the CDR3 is TGCGCCAGCAGCTTGGGACTGAACACAGATACGCAGTATTTT. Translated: CASSLGLNTDTQYF.

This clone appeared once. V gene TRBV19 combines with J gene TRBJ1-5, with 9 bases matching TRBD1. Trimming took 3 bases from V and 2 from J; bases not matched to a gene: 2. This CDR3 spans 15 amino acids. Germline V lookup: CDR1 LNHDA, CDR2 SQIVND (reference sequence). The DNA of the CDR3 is TGTGCCAGTAGTATGTGGGACAGGGGCAATCAGCCCCAGCATTTT. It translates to CASSMWDRGNQPQHF. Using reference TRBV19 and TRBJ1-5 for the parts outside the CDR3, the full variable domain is DGGITQSPKYLFRKEGQNVTLSCEQNLNHDAMYWYRQDPGQGLRLIYYSQIVNDFQKGDIAEGYSVSREKKESFPLTVTSAQKNPTAFYLCASSMWDRGNQPQHFGDGTRLSIL.

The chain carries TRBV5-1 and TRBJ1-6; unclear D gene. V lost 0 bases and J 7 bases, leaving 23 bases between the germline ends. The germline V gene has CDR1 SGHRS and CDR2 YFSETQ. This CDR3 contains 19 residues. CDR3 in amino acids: CASSLGPHGAVIRNSPLHF. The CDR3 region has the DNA TGCGCCAGCAGCTTGGGTCCCCACGGAGCTGTTATAAGGAATTCACCCCTCCACTTT.

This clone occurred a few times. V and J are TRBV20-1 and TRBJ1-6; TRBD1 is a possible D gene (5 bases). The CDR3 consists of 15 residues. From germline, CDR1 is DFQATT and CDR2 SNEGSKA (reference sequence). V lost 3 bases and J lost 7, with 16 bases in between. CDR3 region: CSASLGRAVNSPLHF. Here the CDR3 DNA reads TGCAGTGCTAGTCTCGGCAGGGCCGTCAATTCACCCCTCCACTTT.